These 27 T cell receptor beta chains were sequenced from one sample in a study of T cell responses to AZD1222 COVID-19 vaccine. Libraries were prepared by immunoSEQ multiplex PCR; TCRdb keeps only in-frame clonotypes and omits some of them. The sample shows 150,000 or so clones, around 92% of them seen only once. The sample was peripheral blood, taken on day 0 of AZD1222 vaccination. The receptors derive from an adult in good health.

This chain links TRBV19 with TRBJ2-5; possibly TRBD1 or TRBD2 for D (6 bases each). The end of the DNA aligns better with TRBJ2-7, so the J call may be wrong. The CDR3 has 14 residues. The germline V gene has CDR1 LNHDA and CDR2 SQIVND (reference sequence). CDR3: CASSIGGGSYEQYF. The CDR3, as DNA: TGTGCCAGTAGTATCGGGGGCGGATCCTACGAGCAGTACTTC.

The CDR3 DNA reads TGCGCCAGCAGCCAATCCTTACACACCGGGGAGCTGTTTTTT. Protein: CASSQSLHTGELFF. The chain joins TRBV4-1 to TRBJ2-2; no firm D call. In germline, CDR1 is MGHRA, CDR2 YSYEKL. The CDR3 length is 14 residues. V dropped 2 bases and J dropped 3 bases, with 7 bases sitting between them.

On this clone: The identical CDR3 is also encoded by other nucleotide sequences in the sample. The chain links TRBV14 to TRBJ1-4; TRBD1 aligns across 9 bases. V was clipped by 1 base and J by 5 bases; unmatched bases: 2. Germline V lookup: CDR1 SGHDN, CDR2 FVKESK. The CDR3 has 15 residues. The CDR3 DNA sequence: TGTGCCAGCAGCCAAGGAGGGACAGGGAATGAAAAACTGTTTTTT. Its protein is CASSQGGTGNEKLFF.

The rearrangement uses TRBV11-2 and TRBJ1-2, with D unclear. Germline V lookup: CDR1 SGHAT, CDR2 FQNNGV. CDR3 length: 14 residues. V dropped 5 bases and J dropped 5 bases, with 15 bases sitting between them. For the CDR3, the DNA is TGTGCCAGCAGCCCGCGGGCAGGTCTTTATGGCTACACCTTC. It translates to CASSPRAGLYGYTF.

This chain joins TRBV5-1 and TRBJ2-7; D is unresolved. V lost 4 bases and J lost 5, with 13 bases in between. Germline V CDR1 and CDR2: SGHRS, YFSETQ. There are 13 residues in the CDR3. The CDR3 sequence: CASSDVGKNEQYF. The CDR3 DNA reads TGCGCCAGCAGCGATGTAGGTAAGAACGAGCAGTACTTC.

V and J are TRBV11-2 and TRBJ2-7; 12 nucleotides line up with TRBD2. After removal of 5 bases from V and 2 bases from J, the junction contained 4 bases not matched to a gene. The V gene's germline CDR1 is SGHAT and CDR2 FQNNGV. The CDR3 is 15 residues long. The CDR3 bases are TGTGCCAGCAGCGCCGGACTAGCGGGGCCCTACGAGCAGTACTTC. It translates to CASSAGLAGPYEQYF.

The genes are TRBV30 and TRBJ2-7; D perhaps matches TRBD1 (6 bases). The V gene's germline CDR1 is GTSNPN and CDR2 SVGIG (reference sequence). V shed 8 bases and J shed 12 bases, with 17 bases lying between them. This CDR3 is built from 10 residues. CDR3 region: CAMQTGGAYF. As DNA, the CDR3 is TGTGCCATGCAGACAGGCGGCGCGTACTTC.

This sequence joins TRBV28 and TRBJ1-2; D gene unclear. Trimming took 5 bases from V and 4 from J, leaving 23 bases between them. The CDR3 length is 17 residues. Germline V gene sequence: CDR1 MDHEN, CDR2 SYDVKM. CDR3 region: CASSPHYTGGRSYGYTF. CDR3 bases: TGTGCCAGCAGTCCCCATTATACGGGCGGGCGTAGCTATGGCTACACCTTC.

This clone was counted ten times or more. The V gene is TRBV9, the J gene TRBJ2-1, with a tentative D call TRBD1 (6 bases). Trimming cost V 3 bases and J 2 bases, with 12 bases left between them. This CDR3 has 15 amino acids. CDR1 is SGDLS and CDR2 is YYNGEE in the germline V gene. The CDR3 sequence is CASSDSYRAYNEQFF. The CDR3 DNA is TGTGCCAGCAGCGACTCCTACAGGGCCTACAATGAGCAGTTCTTC.

J is TRBJ2-3 and V is TRBV7-2; 9 bases fit TRBD1. This CDR3 comprises 17 residues. The V and J ends lost 1 base and 6 bases, in that order; junction bases with no gene match: 11. Germline CDR1 is SGHTA and CDR2 is FQGNSA. The CDR3 spells CASSLEGTGWKEDTQYF. CDR3 DNA: TGTGCCAGCAGCTTAGAGGGGACAGGGTGGAAGGAGGATACGCAGTATTTT.

The rearrangement links TRBV9 to TRBJ1-3, with D hard to call. Trimming shortened V by 1 base and J by 0 bases, and 8 bases separated the two germline ends. Germline loops: CDR1 SGDLS, CDR2 YYNGEE. There are 15 residues in the CDR3. The CDR3 is CASSVSGVSGNTIYF. In DNA form, the CDR3 reads TGTGCCAGCAGCGTAAGCGGCGTCTCTGGAAACACCATATATTTT.

The chain uses TRBV5-1 and TRBJ1-1, with D tentatively TRBD1 (6 bases). The CDR3 runs 14 residues. With 4 bases removed from V and 7 bases from J, the gap between germline ends came to 17 bases. Per germline, CDR1 SGHRS and CDR2 YFSETQ. The CDR3, as DNA: TGCGCCAGCAGCATCGGGTGGGGGCAGATTGAAGCTTTCTTT. Translated: CASSIGWGQIEAFF. Supplemented by reference TRBV5-1 and TRBJ1-1, the full variable domain reads KAGVTQTPRYLIKTRGQQVTLSCSPISGHRSVSWYQQTPGQGLQFLFEYFSETQRNKGNFPGRFSGRQFSNSRSEMNVSTLELGDSALYLCASSIGWGQIEAFFGQGTRLTVV.

The J gene is TRBJ2-1, the V gene TRBV28; the D gene is possibly TRBD2 (6 bases). V gave up 2 bases and J gave up 4 bases, with 18 bases separating them. The CDR3 runs 17 residues. Germline CDR1 MDHEN, CDR2 SYDVKM. CDR3 in amino acids: CASSLPFLDGSYNEQFF. The CDR3 DNA reads TGTGCCAGCAGTTTACCTTTTCTAGACGGGAGTTACAATGAGCAGTTCTTC.

The genes are TRBV5-1 and TRBJ2-7, with D hard to call. The CDR3 extends over 12 amino acids. The V gene's germline CDR1 is SGHRS and CDR2 YFSETQ. V lost 5 bases, J lost 4 bases, and 10 bases lay in between. The CDR3 DNA reads TGCGCCAGCAGGCAGGATCGGTACGAGCAGTACTTC. Translating gives CASRQDRYEQYF.

This sequence joins TRBV5-1 and TRBJ2-2, with 9 positions matching TRBD1. The CDR3 runs 16 residues. Trimming at V came to 4 bases and at J to 0 bases, leaving 4 bases not matched to a gene. CDR1 is SGHRS, CDR2 YFSETQ, per germline. The chain's CDR3 is CASSAGTGPNTGELFF. In DNA form, the CDR3 reads TGCGCCAGCAGCGCGGGGACAGGGCCGAACACCGGGGAGCTGTTTTTT.

The chain is built from TRBV7-9 and TRBJ1-2; D is uncertain. The CDR3 loop spans 14 amino acids. V was pared by 8 bases and J by 0 bases, with 13 bases between. The V gene's germline CDR1 is SEHNR and CDR2 FQNEAQ (reference sequence). The CDR3 loop reads CASLQTTANYGYTF. CDR3 nucleotide sequence: TGTGCCAGCCTCCAGACAACAGCTAACTATGGCTACACCTTC.

The genes are TRBV7-9 and TRBJ2-7, with no clear D. V was shortened by 6 bases and J by 2 bases, with 11 bases between the two germline ends. The CDR3 spans 13 residues. Germline-derived CDR1 and CDR2 are SEHNR and FQNEAQ (reference sequence). CDR3 coding DNA: TGTGCCAGCAGGCCCCCGCGGACCTACGAGCAGTACTTC. Translation gives CASRPPRTYEQYF.

The chain recombines TRBV6-5 with TRBJ2-5; D could derive from TRBD1 or TRBD2 (5 bases each). The V gene lost 8 bases and the J gene lost 7 bases, with 17 bases spanning the gap. The CDR3 loop spans 13 amino acids. CDR1 and CDR2 from the germline V gene are MNHEY and SVGAGI. CDR3 sequence reads: CASGSRSRGTQYF. CDR3 nucleotides: TGTGCCAGCGGGAGTCGGTCAAGGGGGACCCAGTACTTC.

V is TRBV29-1 and J is TRBJ1-1; TRBD1 aligns across 9 bases. Trimming at V came to 3 bases and at J to 3 bases, leaving 8 bases not matched to a gene. The CDR3 contains 15 residues. The germline CDR1 and CDR2 sequences are SQVTM and ANQGSEA. CDR3 DNA sequence: TGCAGCGTTGACACGAACAGGGGGCGCGACACTGAAGCTTTCTTT. As protein: CSVDTNRGRDTEAFF.

V gene TRBV20-1 combines with J gene TRBJ2-2; D remains unclear. This CDR3 is 12 amino acids long. The germline V gene encodes CDR1 DFQATT and CDR2 SNEGSKA (reference sequence). V was trimmed by 6 bases and J by 6 bases, leaving 11 bases between them. CDR3 DNA sequence: TGCAGTGCCAGTCCTATAGCCGGGGAGCTGTTTTTT. Translating it yields CSASPIAGELFF.

The chain is built from TRBV7-6 and TRBJ2-7; 7 positions match TRBD2. Germline assignment: CDR1 SGHVS and CDR2 FNYEAQ. V lost 2 bases to trimming and J lost 0 bases; unmatched junction nucleotides: 7. This CDR3 has 16 residues. CDR3 nucleotides: TGTGCCAGCAGCTTATGGTCGGGGGGAGGCTCCTACGAGCAGTACTTC. This gives the protein CASSLWSGGGSYEQYF.

The V call is TRBV5-4, the J call TRBJ2-3; D unclear. The CDR3 has 12 amino acids. CDR1 is SGHNT and CDR2 is YYREEE in the germline V gene (reference sequence). Deletions cut 0 bases from V and 7 bases from J, with 6 bases between. CDR3 nucleotides: TGTGCCAGCAGCTTGGTTGCGAATACGCAGTATTTT. This encodes CASSLVANTQYF.

The gene calls are TRBV7-3 and TRBJ1-6; D possibly corresponds to TRBD1 (5 bases). The ends were cut back, 5 bases at V and 7 bases at J, with 12 bases in the middle. Looked up from germline, CDR1 is SGHTA and CDR2 is FQGTGA. The CDR3 totals 14 residues. The CDR3 bases are TGTGCCAGCAGCGCCAGGGCAGGCAATTCACCCCTCCACTTT. This codes for CASSARAGNSPLHF.

As concerns this clone: Other DNA sequences from this sample encode an identical CDR3 as well. V gene TRBV18 combines with J gene TRBJ1-5, with D maybe TRBD1 (5 bases). Trimming stripped 6 bases from V and 7 bases from J, with 13 bases between. The CDR3 runs 13 residues. The V gene's germline CDR1 is KGHSH and CDR2 LQKENI. In DNA form, the CDR3 reads TGTGCCAGCTCCCCGGGGGGGGACCAGCCCCAGCATTTT. This translates into CASSPGGDQPQHF.

The chain couples TRBV5-6 to TRBJ1-2; 11 bases map to TRBD1. The V segment lost 4 bases and the J segment 4 bases; nucleotides outside the gene matches: 6. The CDR3 is made up of 15 amino acids. The V gene's germline CDR1 is SGHDT and CDR2 YYEEEE. CDR3 DNA: TGTGCCAGCAGCCTCTGGACAGGGGGCGCCTATGGCTACACCTTC. Encoded protein: CASSLWTGGAYGYTF.

The chain is built from TRBV18 and TRBJ1-2; tentative D call: TRBD1 (6 bases). Deletions cut 4 bases from V and 0 bases from J, with 15 bases between. CDR1 is KGHSH, CDR2 LQKENI, per germline. The CDR3 extends over 16 amino acids. CDR3 protein: CASSLTGWRANYGYTF. The CDR3 coding sequence is TGTGCCAGCTCACTAACAGGGTGGCGAGCTAACTATGGCTACACCTTC.

This clone appeared once. The V and J genes are TRBV6-6 and TRBJ2-1, with unresolved D. Germline values: CDR1 MNHNY, CDR2 SVGAGI (reference sequence). The CDR3 spans 16 residues. V was cut by 7 bases and J by 0 bases, with 16 bases left in between. The CDR3 sequence is CASILDAYSSYNEQFF. The DNA of the CDR3 is TGTGCCAGCATCCTGGACGCCTATAGCTCCTACAATGAGCAGTTCTTC.